The rows below give T cell receptor beta chains drawn from one sample of a study of T cells expressing NK-cell markers. TCRdb reprocessed the 5' RACE reads, with one entry per CDR3 protein and no DNA. There are about 440,000 distinct CDR3 sequences in the sample, with roughly 8% held by the top ten. Sequenced material: blood T cells: a sorted CD56 or NKG2C T cell subset, CD4+ or CD8+ T cells, or bulk PBMC T cells (not recorded which). The receptors derive from a woman between 18 and 69 years old in good health. Both conserved end residues are part of each CDR3. Each record gives: V gene, J gene, CDR3 protein.

V: TRBV29-1; J: TRBJ2-2; CDR3: CSVGDLGGGTGELFF
V: TRBV29-1; J: TRBJ2-1; CDR3: CSADGLPSYNEQFF
V: TRBV14; J: TRBJ2-2; CDR3: CASSQWTGKNTGELFF
V: TRBV6-2/TRBV6-3; J: TRBJ2-4; CDR3: CASSPPVAGNIQYF
V: TRBV29-1; J: TRBJ2-7; CDR3: CSVTSPNRYEQYF
V: TRBV7-9; J: TRBJ1-6; CDR3: CASSLGDSRNSPLHF
V: TRBV4-3; J: TRBJ2-7; CDR3: CASSQEREGFYEQYF
V: TRBV12-3/TRBV12-4; J: TRBJ2-1; CDR3: CASSGTLVGEQFF
V: TRBV27; J: TRBJ2-3; CDR3: CASSASVLGTDTQYF
V: TRBV15; J: TRBJ1-3; CDR3: CATSRGPSPGNTIYF
V: TRBV28; J: TRBJ2-1; CDR3: CASSSPLPNEQFF
V: TRBV7-9; J: TRBJ1-1; CDR3: CASRFGQDRRNTEAFF
V: TRBV7-9; J: TRBJ1-2; CDR3: CASSLGGTFGYTF
V: TRBV5-1; J: TRBJ2-7; CDR3: CASSSLAGAYEQYF
V: TRBV12-3/TRBV12-4; J: TRBJ2-7; CDR3: CASSSTYEQYF